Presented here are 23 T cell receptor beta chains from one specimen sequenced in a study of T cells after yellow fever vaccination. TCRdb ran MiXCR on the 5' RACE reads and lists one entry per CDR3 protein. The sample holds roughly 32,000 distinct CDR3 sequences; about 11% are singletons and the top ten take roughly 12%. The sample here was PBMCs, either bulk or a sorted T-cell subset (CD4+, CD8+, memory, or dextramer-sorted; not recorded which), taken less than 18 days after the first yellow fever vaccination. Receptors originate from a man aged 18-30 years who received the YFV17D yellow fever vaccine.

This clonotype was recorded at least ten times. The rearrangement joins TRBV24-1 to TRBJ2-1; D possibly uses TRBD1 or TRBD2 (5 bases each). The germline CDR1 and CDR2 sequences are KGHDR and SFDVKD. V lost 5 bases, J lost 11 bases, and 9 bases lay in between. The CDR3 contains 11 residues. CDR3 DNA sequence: TGTGCCACCAGTGCTTCGGGACAGCAGTTCTTC. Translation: CATSASGQQFF.

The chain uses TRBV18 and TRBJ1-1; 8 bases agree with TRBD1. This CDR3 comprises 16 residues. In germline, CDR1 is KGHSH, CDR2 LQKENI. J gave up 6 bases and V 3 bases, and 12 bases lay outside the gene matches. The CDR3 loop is CASSPQSESQGAEAFF. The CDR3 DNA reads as TGTGCCAGCTCACCTCAGTCCGAATCACAGGGGGCTGAAGCTTTCTTT.

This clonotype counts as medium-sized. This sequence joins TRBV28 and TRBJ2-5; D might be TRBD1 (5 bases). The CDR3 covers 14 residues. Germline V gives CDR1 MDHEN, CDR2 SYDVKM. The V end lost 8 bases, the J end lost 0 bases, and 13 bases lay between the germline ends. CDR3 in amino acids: CASGIRTYQETQYF. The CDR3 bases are TGTGCCAGCGGTATCCGGACATACCAAGAGACCCAGTACTTC.

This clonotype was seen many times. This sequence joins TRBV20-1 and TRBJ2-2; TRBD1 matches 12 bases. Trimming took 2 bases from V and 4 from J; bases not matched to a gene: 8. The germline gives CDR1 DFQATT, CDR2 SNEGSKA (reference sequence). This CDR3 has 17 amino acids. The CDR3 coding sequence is TGCAGTGCTAGATCTCACGCGGGACAGGGGGCCACCGGGGAGCTGTTTTTT. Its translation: CSARSHAGQGATGELFF.

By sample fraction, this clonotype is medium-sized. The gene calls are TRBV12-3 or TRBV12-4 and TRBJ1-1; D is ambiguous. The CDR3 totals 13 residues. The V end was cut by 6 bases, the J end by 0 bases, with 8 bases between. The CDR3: CASRKKMNTEAFF. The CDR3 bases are TGTGCCAGCAGGAAAAAAATGAACACTGAAGCTTTCTTT.

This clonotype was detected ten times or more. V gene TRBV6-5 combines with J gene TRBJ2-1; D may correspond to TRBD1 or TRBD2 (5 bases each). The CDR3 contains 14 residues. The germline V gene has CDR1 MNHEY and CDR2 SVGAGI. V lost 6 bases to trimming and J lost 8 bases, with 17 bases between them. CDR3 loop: CASRGDGATHEQFF. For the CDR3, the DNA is TGTGCCAGCAGAGGTGACGGGGCTACGCATGAGCAGTTCTTC.

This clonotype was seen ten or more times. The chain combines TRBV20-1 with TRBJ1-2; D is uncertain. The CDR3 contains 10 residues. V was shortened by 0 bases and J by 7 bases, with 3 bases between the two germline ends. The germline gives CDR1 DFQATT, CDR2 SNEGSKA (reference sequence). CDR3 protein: CSARDRGYTF. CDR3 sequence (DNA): TGCAGTGCTAGAGACCGTGGCTACACCTTC.

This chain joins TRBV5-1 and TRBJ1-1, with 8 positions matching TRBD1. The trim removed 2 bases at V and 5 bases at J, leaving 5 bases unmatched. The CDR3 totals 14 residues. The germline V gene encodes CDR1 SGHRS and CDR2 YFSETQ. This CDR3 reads CASSFGQGVTEAFF. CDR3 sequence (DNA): TGCGCCAGCAGCTTCGGACAGGGTGTTACTGAAGCTTTCTTT.

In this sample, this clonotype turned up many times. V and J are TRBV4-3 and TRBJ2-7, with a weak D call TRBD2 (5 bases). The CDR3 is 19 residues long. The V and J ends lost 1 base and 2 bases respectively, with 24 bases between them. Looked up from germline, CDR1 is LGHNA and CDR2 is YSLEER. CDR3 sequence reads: CASSQGRSSRPPSAYEQYF. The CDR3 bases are TGCGCCAGCAGCCAAGGGAGATCTAGCCGCCCCCCTTCAGCCTACGAGCAGTACTTC.

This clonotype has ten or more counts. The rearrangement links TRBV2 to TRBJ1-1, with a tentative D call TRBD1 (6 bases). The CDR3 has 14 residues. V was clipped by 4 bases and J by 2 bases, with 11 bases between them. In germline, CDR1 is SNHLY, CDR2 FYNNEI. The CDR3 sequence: CASSAGGDNTEAFF. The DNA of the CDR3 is TGTGCCAGCAGTGCGGGGGGCGACAACACTGAAGCTTTCTTT.

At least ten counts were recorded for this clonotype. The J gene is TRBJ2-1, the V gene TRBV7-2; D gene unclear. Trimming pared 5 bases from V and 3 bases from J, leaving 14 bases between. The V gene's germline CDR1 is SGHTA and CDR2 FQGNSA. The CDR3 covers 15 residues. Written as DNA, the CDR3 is TGTGCCAGCAGCCGAGGATGGGCTGGCTACAATGAGCAGTTCTTC. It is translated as CASSRGWAGYNEQFF.

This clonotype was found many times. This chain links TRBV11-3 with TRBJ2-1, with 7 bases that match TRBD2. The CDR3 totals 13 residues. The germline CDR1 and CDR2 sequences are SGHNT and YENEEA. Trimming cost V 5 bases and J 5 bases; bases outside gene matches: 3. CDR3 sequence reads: CASSRGLNNEQFF. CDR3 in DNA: TGTGCCAGCAGCCGGGGACTAAACAATGAGCAGTTCTTC.

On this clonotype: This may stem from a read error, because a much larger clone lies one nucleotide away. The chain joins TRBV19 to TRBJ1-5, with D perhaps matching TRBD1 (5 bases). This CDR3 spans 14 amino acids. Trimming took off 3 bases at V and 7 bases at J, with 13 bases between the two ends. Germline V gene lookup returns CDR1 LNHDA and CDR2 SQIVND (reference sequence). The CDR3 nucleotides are TGTGCCAGTAGTATCAACGGGGGTAGGCAGCCCCAGCATTTT. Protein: CASSINGGRQPQHF.

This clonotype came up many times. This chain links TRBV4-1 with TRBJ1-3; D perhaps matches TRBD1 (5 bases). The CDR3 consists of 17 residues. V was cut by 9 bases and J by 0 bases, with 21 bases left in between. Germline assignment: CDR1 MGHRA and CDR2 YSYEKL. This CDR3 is CASREQDLIHSGNTIYF. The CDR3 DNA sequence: TGCGCCAGTCGGGAACAGGACTTAATACACTCTGGAAACACCATATATTTT.

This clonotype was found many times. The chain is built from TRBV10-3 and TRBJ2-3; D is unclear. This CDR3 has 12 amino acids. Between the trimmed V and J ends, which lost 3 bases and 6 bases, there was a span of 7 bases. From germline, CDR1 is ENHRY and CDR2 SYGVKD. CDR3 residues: CAISEFVDTQYF. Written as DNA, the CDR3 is TGTGCCATCAGTGAATTTGTGGATACGCAGTATTTT.

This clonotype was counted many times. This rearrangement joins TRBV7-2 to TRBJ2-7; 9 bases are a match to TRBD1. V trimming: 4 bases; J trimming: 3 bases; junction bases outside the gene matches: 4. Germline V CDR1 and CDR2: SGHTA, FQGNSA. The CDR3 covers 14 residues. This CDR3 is CASSSGTGYYEQYF. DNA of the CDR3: TGTGCCAGCAGCTCCGGGACAGGGTACTACGAGCAGTACTTC.

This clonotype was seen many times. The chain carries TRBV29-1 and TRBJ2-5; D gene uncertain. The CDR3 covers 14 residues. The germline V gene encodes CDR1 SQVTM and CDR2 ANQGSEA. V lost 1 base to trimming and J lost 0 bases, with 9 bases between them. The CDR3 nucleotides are TGCAGCGTTGAAGGATTCAGAAACCAAGAGACCCAGTACTTC. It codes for CSVEGFRNQETQYF.

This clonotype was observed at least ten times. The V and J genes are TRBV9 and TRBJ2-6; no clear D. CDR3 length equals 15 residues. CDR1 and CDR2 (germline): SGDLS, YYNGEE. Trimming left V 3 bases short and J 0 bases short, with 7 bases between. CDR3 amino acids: CASSAPGSGANVLTF. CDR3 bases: TGTGCCAGCAGCGCCCCAGGCTCTGGGGCCAACGTCCTGACTTTC.

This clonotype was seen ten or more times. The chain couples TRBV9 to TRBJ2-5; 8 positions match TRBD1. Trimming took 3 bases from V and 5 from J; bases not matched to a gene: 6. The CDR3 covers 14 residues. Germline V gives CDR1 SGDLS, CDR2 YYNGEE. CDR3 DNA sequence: TGTGCCAGCAGCGAGGGACAGGCGTCTGAGACCCAGTACTTC. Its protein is CASSEGQASETQYF.

The CDR3, as DNA: TGTGGTAGCAGCCCACTGAGGGACGGTTGCTCCTACGAGCAGTACGTC. Its translation is CGSSPLRDGCSYEQYV. The chain links TRBV7-7 to TRBJ2-7, with D perhaps assigned TRBD1 or TRBD2 (5 bases each). CDR3 length: 16 amino acids. The V gene's germline CDR1 is SSHAT and CDR2 FNYEAQ (reference sequence).

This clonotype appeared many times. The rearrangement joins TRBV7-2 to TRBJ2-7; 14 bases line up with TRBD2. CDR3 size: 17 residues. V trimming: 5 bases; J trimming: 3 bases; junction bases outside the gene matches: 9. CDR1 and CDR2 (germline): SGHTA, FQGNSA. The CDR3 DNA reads TGTGCCAGCAGCCCGCATAGGACTAGCGGGGGGAGCTACGAGCAGTACTTC. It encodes CASSPHRTSGGSYEQYF.

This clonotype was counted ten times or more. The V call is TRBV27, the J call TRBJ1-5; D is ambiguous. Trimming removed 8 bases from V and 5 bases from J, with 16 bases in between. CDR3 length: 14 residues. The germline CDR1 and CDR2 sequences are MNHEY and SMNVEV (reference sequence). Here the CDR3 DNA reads TGTGCCAGCGGTTGGCAGCCCCTACATCAGCCCCAGCATTTT. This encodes CASGWQPLHQPQHF.

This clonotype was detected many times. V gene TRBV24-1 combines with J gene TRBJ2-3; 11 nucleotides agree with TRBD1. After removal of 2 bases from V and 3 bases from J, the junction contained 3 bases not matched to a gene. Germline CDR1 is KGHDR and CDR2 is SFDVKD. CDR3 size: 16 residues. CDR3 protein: CATSDSGDRGTDTQYF. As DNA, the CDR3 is TGTGCCACCAGTGATTCGGGGGACAGGGGGACAGATACGCAGTATTTT.